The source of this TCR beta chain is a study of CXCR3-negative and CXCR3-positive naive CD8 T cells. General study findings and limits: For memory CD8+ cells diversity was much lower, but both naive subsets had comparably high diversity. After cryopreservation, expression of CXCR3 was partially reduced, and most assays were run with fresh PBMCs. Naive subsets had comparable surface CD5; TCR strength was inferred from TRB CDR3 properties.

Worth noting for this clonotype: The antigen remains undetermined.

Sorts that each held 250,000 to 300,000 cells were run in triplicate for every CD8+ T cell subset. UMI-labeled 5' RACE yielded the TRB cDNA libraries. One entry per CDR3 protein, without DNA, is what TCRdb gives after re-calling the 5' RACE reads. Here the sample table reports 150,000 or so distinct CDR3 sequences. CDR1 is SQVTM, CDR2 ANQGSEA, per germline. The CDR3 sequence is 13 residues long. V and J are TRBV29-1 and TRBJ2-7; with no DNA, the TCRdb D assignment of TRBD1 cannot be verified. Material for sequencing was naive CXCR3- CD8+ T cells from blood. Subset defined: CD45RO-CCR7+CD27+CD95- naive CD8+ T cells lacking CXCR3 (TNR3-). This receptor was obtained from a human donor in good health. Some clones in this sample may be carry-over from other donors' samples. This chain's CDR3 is CSVEGDWAYEQYF.